These T cell receptor beta chains were read from a single sample in a study of blood T cell repertoires in COVID-19. Produced via immunoSEQ multiplex PCR; TCRdb's table is partial and in-frame only. The top ten clones hold roughly 4% of a sample with about 160,000 clones, around 90% of them seen once. Sequencing was done on a sample of PBMCs or T cells enriched from blood (not recorded which). The receptors stem from a woman between 40 and 50 years old who had been exposed to COVID-19. The CDR3 runs from the conserved cysteine through the conserved F or W. A D gene is named only where the DNA matches it firmly. For some rows the clone size is stated as once, few or many, or as a class when expanded; others skip it.

v_gene: TRBV7-2
abundance: NA
d_gene: TRBD2
j_gene: TRBJ2-7
CDR3nt: TGTGCCAGCAGCATCCCCGGGACTAGCGGGTACGAGCAGTACTTC
CDR3aa: CASSIPGTSGYEQYF

v_gene: TRBV5-1
abundance: NA
d_gene: NA
j_gene: TRBJ1-4
CDR3nt: TGCGCCAGCGCGGCGGGGGCTAATCGGAATGAAAAACTGTTTTTT
CDR3aa: CASAAGANRNEKLFF

v_gene: TRBV2
abundance: NA
d_gene: NA
j_gene: TRBJ2-7
CDR3nt: TGTGCCAGCAGTCAACGGGACACCGGGTTGGTGCAGTACTTC
CDR3aa: CASSQRDTGLVQYF

v_gene: TRBV12-3/TRBV12-4
abundance: NA
d_gene: NA
j_gene: TRBJ2-2
CDR3nt: TGTGCCAATACGGACTCCTACACCGGGGAGCTGTTTTTT
CDR3aa: CANTDSYTGELFF

v_gene: TRBV18
abundance: NA
d_gene: NA
j_gene: TRBJ1-1
CDR3nt: TGTGCCAGCTCACCTGGGAGGGATAATGAAGCTTTCTTT
CDR3aa: CASSPGRDNEAFF

v_gene: TRBV24-1
abundance: NA
d_gene: NA
j_gene: TRBJ2-5
CDR3nt: TGTGCCACCAGTGGAGGTTTTCAAGAGACCCAGTACTTC
CDR3aa: CATSGGFQETQYF

v_gene: TRBV7-9
abundance: NA
d_gene: NA
j_gene: TRBJ1-4
CDR3nt: TGTGCCAGCAGCTTAGTCGGGGAATGGGGGCCTAATGAAAAACTGTTTTTT
CDR3aa: CASSLVGEWGPNEKLFF

v_gene: TRBV27
abundance: NA
d_gene: NA
j_gene: TRBJ1-2
CDR3nt: TGTGCCAGCAGTCCATACAGGCAAGTCTATGGCTACACCTTC
CDR3aa: CASSPYRQVYGYTF

v_gene: TRBV6-2/TRBV6-3
abundance: NA
d_gene: TRBD1
j_gene: TRBJ2-1
CDR3nt: TGTGCCAGCAGTTATGAATCGACAGGGGGTTATTACAATGAGCAGTTCTTC
CDR3aa: CASSYESTGGYYNEQFF

v_gene: TRBV5-4
abundance: NA
d_gene: NA
j_gene: TRBJ2-1
CDR3nt: TGTGCCAGCTCAACGAAAACAGGATTTGAGCAGTTCTTC
CDR3aa: CASSTKTGFEQFF

v_gene: TRBV6-5
abundance: NA
d_gene: NA
j_gene: TRBJ1-2
CDR3nt: TGTGCCAGCAGTTACGGCAGTACCGGCTACACCTTC
CDR3aa: CASSYGSTGYTF

v_gene: TRBV10-1
abundance: once
d_gene: TRBD2
j_gene: TRBJ2-7
CDR3nt: TGCGCCAGCAGTGGACTAGCGGAGGAAGGGGAGCAGTACTTC
CDR3aa: CASSGLAEEGEQYF

v_gene: TRBV6-5
abundance: NA
d_gene: NA
j_gene: TRBJ2-2
CDR3nt: TGTGCCAGCAGACTGGGGGGAAACACCGGGGAGCTGTTTTTT
CDR3aa: CASRLGGNTGELFF

v_gene: TRBV14
abundance: NA
d_gene: NA
j_gene: TRBJ1-1
CDR3nt: TGTGCCAGCAGCCAAGGAGGGATCGGCACTGAAGCTTTCTTT
CDR3aa: CASSQGGIGTEAFF

v_gene: TRBV4-1
abundance: NA
d_gene: NA
j_gene: TRBJ1-2
CDR3nt: TGCGCCAGCAGCCAAGAAGGAGGGCGGGGGGTCGGCTATGGCTACACCTTC
CDR3aa: CASSQEGGRGVGYGYTF

v_gene: TRBV19
abundance: NA
d_gene: TRBD2
j_gene: TRBJ2-3
CDR3nt: TGTGCCAGTAGTCCGACGGCGGGGGGGCAAGATACGCAGTATTTT
CDR3aa: CASSPTAGGQDTQYF

v_gene: TRBV2
abundance: once
d_gene: TRBD1
j_gene: TRBJ1-2
CDR3nt: TGTGCCAGCAGTGAACAGGGGGCGGGAAACTATGGCTACACCTTC
CDR3aa: CASSEQGAGNYGYTF

v_gene: TRBV7-9
abundance: NA
d_gene: TRBD1
j_gene: TRBJ2-2
CDR3nt: TGTGCCAGCAGCTTAATTTGGGGGACAGGGAGGAATCCCGGGGAGCTGTTTTTT
CDR3aa: CASSLIWGTGRNPGELFF

v_gene: TRBV2
abundance: NA
d_gene: NA
j_gene: TRBJ1-6
CDR3nt: TGTGCCAGCAGTGAAGCGCTAGGGAGCTCCTATAATTCACCCCTCCACTTT
CDR3aa: CASSEALGSSYNSPLHF

v_gene: TRBV18
abundance: NA
d_gene: TRBD2
j_gene: TRBJ2-5
CDR3nt: TGTGCCAGCTCACCACCGACTAGCGGGGGGCAAGAGACCCAGTACTTC
CDR3aa: CASSPPTSGGQETQYF

v_gene: TRBV12-3/TRBV12-4
abundance: NA
d_gene: NA
j_gene: TRBJ1-5
CDR3nt: TGTGCCAGCACCAACAGGGAGGGTCAGCCCCAGCATTTT
CDR3aa: CASTNREGQPQHF

v_gene: TRBV10-3
abundance: NA
d_gene: NA
j_gene: TRBJ1-1
CDR3nt: TGTGCCACCACCACCGGGACAATAAACACTGAAGCTTTCTTT
CDR3aa: CATTTGTINTEAFF

v_gene: TRBV24-1
abundance: NA
d_gene: NA
j_gene: TRBJ2-3
CDR3nt: TGTGCCACCAGTGATCCAGGGAGGGATACGCAGTATTTT
CDR3aa: CATSDPGRDTQYF

v_gene: TRBV5-4
abundance: NA
d_gene: TRBD1
j_gene: TRBJ1-5
CDR3nt: TGTGCCAGCAGCAGCTGGACAGGGGCCAATCAGCCCCAGCATTTT
CDR3aa: CASSSWTGANQPQHF

v_gene: TRBV5-1
abundance: NA
d_gene: TRBD1
j_gene: TRBJ2-7
CDR3nt: TGCGCCAGCAGCTTGAGACAGGGGAAGGGCGAGCAGTACTTC
CDR3aa: CASSLRQGKGEQYF

v_gene: TRBV5-1
abundance: NA
d_gene: NA
j_gene: TRBJ1-6
CDR3nt: TGCGCCAGCCGGGTGGGAGGGGACTCACCCCTCCACTTT
CDR3aa: CASRVGGDSPLHF

v_gene: TRBV3-1/TRBV3-2
abundance: NA
d_gene: NA
j_gene: TRBJ1-2
CDR3nt: TGTGCCAGCAGCCATTCTGGGAGAGACTATGGCTACACCTTC
CDR3aa: CASSHSGRDYGYTF

v_gene: TRBV19
abundance: NA
d_gene: TRBD1
j_gene: TRBJ1-3
CDR3nt: TGTGCCAGTAGTGGGACAGGCTCCTCTGGAAACACCATATATTTT
CDR3aa: CASSGTGSSGNTIYF

v_gene: TRBV28
abundance: NA
d_gene: TRBD1
j_gene: TRBJ1-1
CDR3nt: TGTGCCAGCAGTTTATCGGTAGGGACAGAGAATGAAGCTTTCTTT
CDR3aa: CASSLSVGTENEAFF

v_gene: TRBV5-1
abundance: once
d_gene: NA
j_gene: TRBJ2-1
CDR3nt: TGCGCCAGCAGCTGGTGGACAGTCCAAAATGAGCAGTTCTTC
CDR3aa: CASSWWTVQNEQFF

v_gene: TRBV2
abundance: NA
d_gene: NA
j_gene: TRBJ1-1
CDR3nt: TGTGCCAGCAGAACGAGAGGGGGTTGGCGGACTGAAGCTTTCTTT
CDR3aa: CASRTRGGWRTEAFF

v_gene: TRBV4-1
abundance: NA
d_gene: TRBD1
j_gene: TRBJ1-5
CDR3nt: TGCGCCAGCAGCCAAGGTATTGGACAGGCGGACTATAGCAATCAGCCCCAGCATTTT
CDR3aa: CASSQGIGQADYSNQPQHF

v_gene: TRBV11-2
abundance: NA
d_gene: TRBD1
j_gene: TRBJ1-1
CDR3nt: TGTGCCAGCAGCGTCAACAGGGGCACTGAAGCTTTCTTT
CDR3aa: CASSVNRGTEAFF

v_gene: TRBV3-1/TRBV3-2
abundance: NA
d_gene: TRBD1
j_gene: TRBJ2-2
CDR3nt: TGTGCCAGCAGCCAGAACAGGGGGCAGGCCGGGGAGCTGTTTTTT
CDR3aa: CASSQNRGQAGELFF